A selection of T cell receptor beta chains follows, all from one sample in a study of T cell repertoires in cytomegalovirus infection. TCRdb independently ran MiXCR on the reads; one entry per CDR3 protein. This sample has tens of thousands of distinct CDR3 sequences, with under 55% found just once. Their antigens remain unidentified. The sequences come from CD8+ T cells from cultured PBMCs, collected from culture after CMV antigen stimulation. The origin of the receptors is a human donor in good health (CMV status not recorded). Some clones in this sample may be carry-over from other donors' samples. CDR3s include the opening cysteine and the closing phenylalanine or tryptophan. D genes are given only for firm matches. The size entry is marked missing in some rows and otherwise reads once, few, many or a size class.

>.|TRBJ2-1|TRBV20-1|.
CSGEGLAKRYNEQFF
TGCAGTGGCGAGGGACTCGCAAAGCGTTACAATGAGCAGTTCTTC
>.|TRBJ2-2|TRBV4-1|.
CASSQDEGGESGELFF
TGCGCCAGCAGCCAAGATGAGGGGGGCGAGTCCGGGGAGCTGTTTTTT
>.|TRBJ1-1|TRBV6-5|.
CASSYGAALTGRAFF
TGTGCCAGCAGTTACGGGGCCGCCTTAACTGGAAGAGCTTTCTTT
>.|TRBJ2-5|TRBV4-1|.
CASSHWGVQETQYF
TGCGCCAGCAGCCACTGGGGAGTGCAAGAGACCCAGTACTTC
>.|TRBJ1-5|TRBV4-1|.
CASSQEDSRNQPQHF
TGCGCCAGCAGCCAAGAGGACAGTCGCAATCAGCCCCAGCATTTT
>.|TRBJ2-7|TRBV7-2|.
CASSSDRLRQYF
TGTGCCAGCAGCTCGGACCGTCTACGGCAGTACTTC
>few|TRBJ2-3|TRBV7-6|.
CASSLGMGTDTQYF
TGTGCCAGCAGCTTAGGGATGGGCACAGATACGCAGTATTTT
>once|TRBJ1-3|TRBV20-1|TRBD1
CSARDRALNTIYF
TGCAGTGCCAGGGACAGGGCCCTAAACACCATATATTTT
>.|TRBJ2-1|TRBV7-8|TRBD2
CASSLALAGRDNEQFF
TGTGCCAGCAGCTTAGCGCTGGCGGGGAGGGACAATGAGCAGTTCTTC
>.|TRBJ1-1|TRBV9|.
CASSLGPTRAAFF
TGTGCCAGCAGCTTGGGACCCACAAGGGCAGCTTTCTTT
>.|TRBJ2-5|TRBV27|.
CASSLWQGRETQYF
TGTGCCAGCAGTTTATGGCAGGGTCGAGAGACCCAGTACTTC
>.|TRBJ2-5|TRBV27|.
CASGLERTKGRTQYF
TGTGCCAGCGGGCTTGAACGGACCAAAGGAAGGACCCAGTACTTC
>.|TRBJ1-2|TRBV6-5|.
CASSYGSQVFNYGYTF
TGTGCCAGCAGTTACGGGTCCCAGGTCTTTAACTATGGCTACACCTTC
>.|TRBJ1-6|TRBV4-1|.
CASSPGPQMNSPLHF
TGCGCCAGCAGCCCCGGTCCACAGATGAATTCACCCCTCCACTTT
>.|TRBJ2-7|TRBV7-6|.
CASSLDSVPIYEQYF
TGTGCCAGCAGCTTAGACAGTGTGCCCATCTACGAGCAGTACTTC
>.|TRBJ2-1|TRBV10-3|.
CAISSGSPYNEQFF
TGTGCCATAAGTAGCGGATCCCCCTACAATGAGCAGTTCTTC
>.|TRBJ1-5|TRBV23-1|.
CASSQSNPGGQPQHF
TGCGCCAGCAGTCAATCGAACCCCGGCGGTCAGCCCCAGCATTTT
>.|TRBJ1-5|TRBV6-6|TRBD1
CASSYRRGLEFQPQHF
TGTGCCAGCAGTTACCGCAGGGGGCTGGAGTTTCAGCCCCAGCATTTT
>.|TRBJ2-3|TRBV5-1|.
CASSAGVDSSTDTQYF
TGCGCCAGCAGCGCAGGGGTCGACTCTAGCACAGATACGCAGTATTTT
>few|TRBJ2-2|TRBV25-1|.
CASSEWGSETGELFF
TGTGCCAGCAGTGAATGGGGCAGCGAGACCGGGGAGCTGTTTTTT
>many|TRBJ1-2|TRBV6-1|.
CAIAILVARGPNYGYTF
TGTGCCATCGCGATTCTCGTCGCGAGGGGCCCTAACTATGGCTACACCTTC
>few|TRBJ2-1|TRBV4-1|TRBD2
CASSQARLAPTSNEQFF
TGCGCCAGCAGCCAAGCTCGACTAGCGCCGACGAGTAATGAGCAGTTCTTC
>few|TRBJ1-1|TRBV7-8|TRBD1
CASSLAGQGYEAFF
TGTGCCAGCAGCTTAGCGGGACAGGGGTATGAAGCTTTCTTT
>.|TRBJ2-2|TRBV7-9|.
CASSHGRNTGELFF
TGTGCCAGCAGCCACGGGAGGAACACCGGGGAGCTGTTTTTT
>.|TRBJ1-5|TRBV27|.
CASSYAPSNQPQHF
TGTGCCAGCAGTTACGCTCCGAGCAATCAGCCCCAGCATTTT
>.|TRBJ1-6|TRBV19|TRBD1
CASSIDRGGSPLHF
TGTGCCAGTAGTATCGACAGGGGGGGGTCACCCCTCCACTTT
>few|TRBJ2-2|TRBV7-7|.
CASSLGLSANTGELFF
TGTGCTAGCAGCTTAGGGCTAAGCGCGAACACCGGGGAGCTGTTTTTT
>.|TRBJ1-5|TRBV7-6|.
CASSPWTDTGNQPQHF
TGTGCCAGCAGCCCCTGGACAGACACGGGCAATCAGCCCCAGCATTTT
>.|TRBJ2-6|TRBV6-8|.
CASSNAKGLWGSSGANVLTF
TGTGCCAGCAGTAATGCAAAGGGACTTTGGGGATCCTCTGGGGCCAACGTCCTGACTTTC
>.|TRBJ2-3|TRBV12-3/TRBV12-4|.
CASSLVTTDTQYF
TGTGCCAGCAGTTTAGTAACCACAGATACGCAGTATTTT
>once|TRBJ1-2|TRBV27|TRBD1
CASSQTGTGDGYTF
TGTGCCAGCAGCCAGACCGGGACAGGGGACGGCTACACCTTC
>.|TRBJ2-1|TRBV10-3|.
CAISDRRDHNEQFF
TGTGCCATCAGTGATCGGAGAGACCACAATGAGCAGTTCTTC
>.|TRBJ1-4|TRBV4-1|.
CASSQLRQQFATNEKLFF
TGCGCCAGCAGCCAACTGCGACAGCAGTTTGCAACTAATGAAAAACTGTTTTTT
>few|TRBJ2-1|TRBV7-2|TRBD2
CASSPVTLASGSINEQFF
TGTGCCAGCAGCCCCGTGACCTTGGCTAGCGGGAGTATCAATGAGCAGTTCTTC
>once|TRBJ2-1|TRBV11-2|TRBD2
CASSFPFNGGSDNEQFF
TGTGCCAGCAGCTTCCCCTTTAATGGCGGGAGCGACAATGAGCAGTTCTTC
>.|TRBJ2-7|TRBV12-3/TRBV12-4|.
CASTRGDYEQYF
TGTGCCAGTACTCGGGGCGACTACGAGCAGTACTTC
>few|TRBJ1-5|TRBV7-4|TRBD1
CASSFPDRGRSNQPQHF
TGTGCCAGCAGCTTCCCTGACAGGGGGCGAAGCAATCAGCCCCAGCATTTT
>few|TRBJ1-4|TRBV12-5|TRBD1
CASGSGTGANEKLFF
TGTGCTAGTGGTTCCGGGACAGGGGCTAATGAAAAACTGTTTTTT
>.|TRBJ2-7|TRBV4-2|TRBD1
CASSQEDRVSYEQYF
TGTGCCAGCAGCCAAGAGGACAGGGTATCCTACGAGCAGTACTTC
>few|TRBJ2-7|TRBV12-3/TRBV12-4|.
CASSYVAGRYEQYF
TGTGCCAGCAGTTATGTGGCAGGGCGTTACGAGCAGTACTTC
>.|TRBJ2-1|TRBV25-1|TRBD2
CASRESSGAWGEQFF
TGTGCCAGCAGGGAATCTAGCGGGGCTTGGGGGGAGCAGTTCTTC
>few|TRBJ2-2|TRBV9|.
CASSNPNTGELFF
TGTGCCAGCAGCAACCCGAACACCGGGGAGCTGTTTTTT
>few|TRBJ2-1|TRBV7-2|TRBD2
CASKLQRDAYNEQFF
TGTGCCAGCAAACTCCAGCGGGATGCTTACAATGAGCAGTTCTTC
>.|TRBJ1-1|TRBV20-1|.
CSARDQTEEGTEAFF
TGCAGTGCTAGAGATCAGACAGAGGAGGGTACTGAAGCTTTCTTT
>.|TRBJ2-2|TRBV6-1|.
CASSTKRGLFF
TGTGCCAGCAGTACAAAACGAGGGCTGTTTTTT
>.|TRBJ2-2|TRBV5-4|TRBD1
CASSWDRSGVGGELFF
TGTGCCAGCAGCTGGGACAGGTCGGGGGTCGGCGGGGAGCTGTTTTTT
>.|TRBJ2-2|TRBV2|.
CASSPQLRTARGTGELFF
TGTGCCAGCAGTCCGCAACTTAGGACAGCCCGCGGGACCGGGGAGCTGTTTTTT